One sample yielded the 20 T cell receptor beta chains listed below, sequenced in a study of T cells after yellow fever vaccination. TCRdb recomputed calls from the 5' RACE reads with MiXCR, one row per CDR3 protein. The sample lists 29,000 or so distinct CDR3 sequences; 5% to 6% were seen once. The material was CD8+ T cells sorted from PBMCs, obtained 10 days after the yellow fever booster vaccination. Receptors were obtained from a man aged 25-40 years who received the YFV17D yellow fever vaccine.

This clonotype was seen at least ten times. The genes are TRBV18 and TRBJ2-5, with 11 bases matching TRBD2. The CDR3 spans 15 residues. Losses at the gene ends were 3 bases for V and 5 bases for J; bases not matched to a gene: 5. The germline gives CDR1 KGHSH, CDR2 LQKENI. CDR3 residues: CASSPTSGKRETQYF. The CDR3 DNA sequence: TGTGCCAGCTCACCGACTAGCGGGAAACGGGAGACCCAGTACTTC.

At least ten counts were recorded for this clonotype. V and J are TRBV5-1 and TRBJ2-5, with 7 positions matching TRBD1. V trimming: 2 bases; J trimming: 1 base; junction bases outside the gene matches: 5. CDR1 is SGHRS, CDR2 YFSETQ, per germline. The CDR3 loop spans 15 amino acids. The CDR3 loop reads CASSFRDSVQETQYF. DNA of the CDR3: TGCGCCAGCAGCTTCCGGGACAGCGTCCAAGAGACCCAGTACTTC.

This clonotype appeared many times. This chain joins TRBV2 and TRBJ2-1, with a tentative D call TRBD1 (6 bases). Per the germline V gene, CDR1 is SNHLY and CDR2 is FYNNEI. This CDR3 has 15 amino acids. V lost 2 bases, J lost 5 bases, and 13 bases lay in between. The CDR3 here is CASSEFGQFNNEQFF. The CDR3 nucleotides read TGTGCCAGCAGTGAATTCGGACAGTTTAACAATGAGCAGTTCTTC.

This clonotype was seen repeatedly, ten times or more. This chain joins TRBV20-1 and TRBJ2-7; D possibly corresponds to TRBD2 (6 bases). Germline V gene sequence: CDR1 DFQATT, CDR2 SNEGSKA (reference sequence). Trimming cost V 1 base and J 2 bases, with 12 bases left between them. This CDR3 comprises 14 residues. In nucleotides, the CDR3 is TGCAGTGCTAGAGGGCGGCGGGAACCCTACGAGCAGTACTTC. This translates into CSARGRREPYEQYF.

This clonotype has at least ten counts. The V call is TRBV12-3 or TRBV12-4, the J call TRBJ2-1; perhaps TRBD2 as D (6 bases). Trimming stripped 7 bases from V and 9 bases from J, with 10 bases between. This CDR3 region has 11 residues. The CDR3 region has the DNA TGTGCCAGCAACCTAGCGACTGAGCAGTTCTTC. Its translation: CASNLATEQFF.

This clonotype was picked up a small number of times. The CDR3 is CASPGSGRRPLHF. CDR3 DNA sequence: TGTGCCTCACCGGGCAGCGGGAGGAGGCCCCTCCACTTT. The chain joins TRBV27 to TRBJ1-6; D remains unclear. With 11 bases removed from V and 13 bases from J, the gap between germline ends came to 21 bases. Germline CDR1 MNHEY, CDR2 SMNVEV (reference sequence). The CDR3 is 13 amino acids.

The sample holds many counts of this clonotype. DNA for the CDR3: TGCTTTAGGACTAGCGGGACCTACTTC. Its protein product is CFRTSGTYF. The chain recombines TRBV20-1 with TRBJ2-4; 12 bases line up with TRBD2. Germline loops: CDR1 DFQATT, CDR2 SNEGSKA (reference sequence). The CDR3 spans 9 residues.

This clonotype was observed many times. The chain combines TRBV4-3 with TRBJ2-2; 7 nucleotides align to TRBD2. The V and J ends lost 5 bases and 6 bases, in that order; junction bases with no gene match: 9. The CDR3 totals 15 residues. Germline CDR1 and CDR2: LGHNA and YSLEER. CDR3 protein: CASSMTSRGAGELFF. The CDR3 DNA sequence: TGCGCCAGCAGCATGACTAGCAGAGGGGCCGGGGAGCTGTTTTTT.

This clonotype was observed many times. The V and J genes are TRBV4-2 and TRBJ2-7; D not resolved. V shed 1 base and J shed 4 bases, with 11 bases lying between them. The germline gives CDR1 LGHNA, CDR2 YNFKEQ. The CDR3 has 14 amino acids. CDR3 nucleotides: TGTGCCAGCAGCCAAGTGTTGGAATCATACGAGCAGTACTTC. Its protein product is CASSQVLESYEQYF.

This clonotype was seen repeatedly, ten times or more. V is TRBV27 and J is TRBJ2-7, with 13 bases that match TRBD2. Germline CDR1 and CDR2: MNHEY and SMNVEV (reference sequence). J gave up 2 bases and V 2 bases, and 12 bases lay outside the gene matches. CDR3 length equals 19 residues. The CDR3 sequence is CASSLSGRFGLAGAYEQYF. The CDR3 bases are TGTGCCAGCAGTTTAAGCGGCCGGTTCGGACTAGCGGGAGCCTACGAGCAGTACTTC.

This clonotype came up many times. V is TRBV12-3 or TRBV12-4 and J is TRBJ2-3, with 8 bases matching TRBD2. Trimming removed 5 bases from V and 1 base from J; junction bases left unmatched: 5. The CDR3 is 15 amino acids. The CDR3 DNA sequence: TGTGCCAGCAGTGGGACTAGAGATCGCACAGATACGCAGTATTTT. Protein: CASSGTRDRTDTQYF.

Regarding this clonotype: Mismatch with germline at one junction end may stem from a read error. V usage is TRBV28 and J usage is TRBJ2-1; possibly TRBD1 or TRBD2 for D (5 bases each). The CDR3 totals 16 residues. Germline CDR1 is MDHEN and CDR2 is SYDVKM. This chain's CDR3 is CASSSSGTGSYNEQFF. The CDR3 nucleotides are TGTGCCAGTAGTTCCTCCGGGACGGGCTCCTACAATGAGCAGTTCTTC.

This clonotype was found a few times. The chain has TRBV4-1 and TRBJ2-7; TRBD1 agrees at 9 bases. The CDR3 consists of 17 residues. The V and J ends lost 3 bases and 7 bases, in that order; junction bases with no gene match: 16. Per germline, CDR1 MGHRA and CDR2 YSYEKL. The CDR3 spells CASSHLAKQGAMGEQYF. The CDR3, as DNA: TGCGCCAGCAGCCACCTTGCGAAACAGGGGGCGATGGGGGAGCAGTACTTC.

This clonotype showed up many times. This chain connects TRBV7-6 to TRBJ2-1; 14 bases line up with TRBD2. The CDR3 consists of 15 residues. Germline V gives CDR1 SGHVS, CDR2 FNYEAQ. J lost 8 bases, V lost 5 bases, and 5 bases had no gene match. CDR3 DNA: TGTGCCAGCAGCCCAAGACTAGCGGGAGGGGATGAGCAGTTCTTC. Amino acid sequence: CASSPRLAGGDEQFF.

This clonotype has a count of ten or more. The V and J genes are TRBV9 and TRBJ2-3; perhaps D is TRBD1 or TRBD2 (6 bases each). This CDR3 has 13 amino acids. V lost 4 bases and J lost 4, with 10 bases in between. CDR1 and CDR2 (germline): SGDLS, YYNGEE. The DNA of the CDR3 is TGTGCCAGCAGCCCCGGGGGCTCAGATACGCAGTATTTT. As protein: CASSPGGSDTQYF.

In its sample, this clonotype was seen many times. The chain employs TRBV9 and TRBJ2-1, with TRBD2 matching over 9 bases. V was clipped by 0 bases and J by 2 bases; unmatched bases: 3. The CDR3 spans 16 residues. The germline gives CDR1 SGDLS, CDR2 YYNGEE. The CDR3 nucleotides are TGTGCCAGCAGCGTAGTGGCGGGAGGGGCCTACAATGAGCAGTTCTTC. Its translation is CASSVVAGGAYNEQFF.

The V call is TRBV11-1, the J call TRBJ1-1, with unresolved D. The CDR3 is 12 residues long. V gave up 3 bases and J gave up 4 bases, with 6 bases separating them. The germline CDR1 and CDR2 sequences are SGHAT and FQDESV (reference sequence). As DNA, the CDR3 is TGTGCCAGCAGCTTGGTGGTCACTGAAGCTTTCTTT. Amino acid sequence: CASSLVVTEAFF.

This clonotype was recorded many times. J is TRBJ2-7 and V is TRBV12-3 or TRBV12-4; D is possibly TRBD2 (6 bases). V gave up 5 bases and J gave up 2 bases, with 13 bases separating them. The CDR3 is made up of 14 amino acids. As DNA, the CDR3 is TGTGCCAGCAGTCACGTTGGAGGGGCCTACGAGCAGTACTTC. This gives the protein CASSHVGGAYEQYF.

This clonotype occurred many times. The J gene is TRBJ1-2, the V gene TRBV27, with a possible D match to TRBD1 (5 bases). V lost 5 bases and J 4 bases, leaving 11 bases between the germline ends. Per germline, CDR1 MNHEY and CDR2 SMNVEV (reference sequence). There are 13 residues in the CDR3. This chain's CDR3 is CASSPGGFYGYTF. As DNA, the CDR3 is TGTGCCAGCAGTCCCGGGGGGTTCTATGGCTACACCTTC.

The table lists this clonotype with many counts. DNA of the CDR3: TGCGCCAGCAGCCAAGTTCGAAGGGGGGGATCCCCCATGGGGACCCAGTACTTC. Encoded protein: CASSQVRRGGSPMGTQYF. V and J are TRBV4-1 and TRBJ2-5; a possible D gene is TRBD2 (7 bases). Germline V CDR1 and CDR2: MGHRA, YSYEKL. This CDR3 region has 18 residues. The V gene lost 1 base and the J gene lost 7 bases, with 25 bases spanning the gap.